The 9 T cell receptor beta chains below were found in one sample sequenced in a study of blood T cell repertoires in COVID-19. The assay was immunoSEQ multiplex PCR, and TCRdb's table has in-frame clones only and misses some. This repertoire shows 300,000 or so clones, 86% found once; its top ten account for roughly 10%. The sequencing input was PBMCs or T cells enriched from blood (not recorded which). These receptors originate from a woman aged 18-35 years who had recovered from COVID-19.

The chain is built from TRBV11-2 and TRBJ2-1; 9 bases align to TRBD1. CDR3 size: 16 residues. Germline loops: CDR1 SGHAT, CDR2 FQNNGV. With 3 bases clipped from V and 8 bases from J, the junction kept 11 bases outside the gene matches. The CDR3 coding sequence is TGTGCCAGCAGCTTTGTCGCCGGGACAGGGAACTATGAGCAGTTCTTC. Translation gives CASSFVAGTGNYEQFF.

V and J are TRBV11-2 and TRBJ2-7; 8 nucleotides align to TRBD1. V gave up 5 bases and J gave up 2 bases; unmatched junction bases: 5. The CDR3 contains 14 residues. The germline CDR1 and CDR2 sequences are SGHAT and FQNNGV. CDR3 sequence (DNA): TGTGCCAGCAGCCCAACGGGACAGGCCTACGAGCAGTACTTC. Amino acids: CASSPTGQAYEQYF.

The rearrangement joins TRBV30 to TRBJ1-6; D unresolved. V was trimmed by 0 bases and J by 9 bases, leaving 15 bases between them. This CDR3 is built from 15 residues. CDR1 GTSNPN and CDR2 SVGIG come from the germline V gene (reference sequence). The DNA of the CDR3 is TGTGCCTGGAGTGTACGAGGAGGGAGAGGTTCACCCCTCCACTTT. Translated: CAWSVRGGRGSPLHF. Filled out from reference TRBV30 and TRBJ1-6, the complete variable domain reads SQTIHQWPATLVQPVGSPLSLECTVEGTSNPNLYWYRQAAGRGLQLLFYSVGIGQISSEVPQNLSASRPQDRQFILSSKKLLLSDSGFYLCAWSVRGGRGSPLHFGNGTRLTVT.

V gene TRBV24-1 combines with J gene TRBJ1-2, with D maybe TRBD1 (5 bases). Looked up from germline, CDR1 is KGHDR and CDR2 is SFDVKD. V lost 1 base, J lost 3 bases, and 8 bases lay in between. CDR3 size: 14 residues. The CDR3 coding sequence is TGTGCCACCAGTGATTTAGACAGCTACTATGGCTACACCTTC. Protein product: CATSDLDSYYGYTF.

The genes are TRBV6-4 and TRBJ2-2; D is possibly TRBD2 (5 bases). CDR3 length equals 13 residues. Germline V gene sequence: CDR1 MRHNA, CDR2 SNTAGT. Between the trimmed V and J ends, which lost 5 bases and 5 bases, there was a span of 9 bases. CDR3 sequence reads: CASSPGLTGELFF. The CDR3 DNA is TGTGCCAGCAGTCCCGGACTTACCGGGGAGCTGTTTTTT.

The CDR3 DNA follows: TGTGCCACCAGCAGAGTGATTCTACGAGAACACAATGAGCAGTTCTTC. Protein sequence: CATSRVILREHNEQFF. The J gene is TRBJ2-1, the V gene TRBV15; D is uncertain. The CDR3 has 16 residues. Trimming removed 1 base from V and 5 bases from J, with 15 bases in between. CDR1 and CDR2 from the germline V gene are LNHNV and YYDKDF (reference sequence).

In nucleotides, the CDR3 is TGCAGCTCCAGGGTAGGGGCCTACAATGAGCAGTTCTTC. Encoded protein: CSSRVGAYNEQFF. The rearrangement joins TRBV29-1 to TRBJ2-1; D is possibly TRBD1 (5 bases). Between the trimmed V and J ends, which lost 8 bases and 2 bases, there was a span of 13 bases. Germline V gene sequence: CDR1 SQVTM, CDR2 ANQGSEA. This CDR3 has 13 residues.

The chain is built from TRBV3-1 (or the pseudogene TRBV3-2) and TRBJ2-2; TRBD2 matches 8 bases. Germline-derived CDR1 and CDR2 are LGHDT and YNNKEL (reference sequence). This CDR3 has 15 amino acids. The trim removed 6 bases at V and 1 base at J, leaving 4 bases unmatched. CDR3 residues: CASSLAGLNTGELFF. The DNA for the CDR3 is TGTGCCAGCAGTCTAGCGGGCCTGAACACCGGGGAGCTGTTTTTT.

The CDR3, as DNA: TGCAGTGCTAGTGCTCTATTCGGGGAGCCCCAGCATTTT. Its protein is CSASALFGEPQHF. V usage is TRBV20-1 and J usage is TRBJ1-5; no clear D gene. V shed 3 bases and J shed 8 bases, with 14 bases lying between them. The CDR3 has 13 amino acids. The germline V gene encodes CDR1 DFQATT and CDR2 SNEGSKA (reference sequence).